This section outlines one T cell receptor beta chain sequence together with its context. The ends were cut back, 8 bases at V and 0 bases at J, with 9 bases in the middle. This CDR3 is 13 amino acids long. CDR1 and CDR2 (germline): PRHDT, FYEKMQ (reference sequence). The record originates from a study of shared clonotypes between healthy human individuals. CD45RO-negative cells were positively selected for CCR7, leaving out terminally differentiated effector memory CD45RA+ cells. TCRdb's table, derived via immunoSEQ multiplex PCR, lists solely in-frame clones and lacks some. This sample yields around 580,000 clones, of which 95% to 98% are seen a single time; approximately 0.3% belongs to the top ten.

The V and J genes are TRBV13 and TRBJ2-3, with D maybe TRBD2 (6 bases). The source of this sequence is a man younger than 45 in good health. The sample consisted of naive CD8+ T cells sorted from blood. CDR3 nucleotide sequence: TGTGCCAGCTCGGGGACTAGCACAGATACGCAGTATTTT. Protein sequence: CASSGTSTDTQYF.